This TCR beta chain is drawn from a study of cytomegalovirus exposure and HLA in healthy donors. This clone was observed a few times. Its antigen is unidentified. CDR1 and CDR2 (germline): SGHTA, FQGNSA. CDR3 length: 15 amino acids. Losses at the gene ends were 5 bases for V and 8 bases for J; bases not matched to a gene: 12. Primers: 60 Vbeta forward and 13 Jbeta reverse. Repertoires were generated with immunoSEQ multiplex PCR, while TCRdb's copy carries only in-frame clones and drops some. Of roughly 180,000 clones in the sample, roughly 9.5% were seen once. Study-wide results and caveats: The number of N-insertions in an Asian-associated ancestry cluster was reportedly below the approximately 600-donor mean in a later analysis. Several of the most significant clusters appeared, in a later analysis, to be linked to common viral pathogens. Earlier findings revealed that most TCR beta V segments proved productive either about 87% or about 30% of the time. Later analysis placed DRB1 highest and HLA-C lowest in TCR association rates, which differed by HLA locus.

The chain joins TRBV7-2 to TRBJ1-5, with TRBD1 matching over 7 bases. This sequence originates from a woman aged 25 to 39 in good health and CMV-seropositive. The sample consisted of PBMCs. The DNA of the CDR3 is TGTGCCAGCAGCCCGAGTCGGACAGGATGGGAGCCCCAGCATTTT. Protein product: CASSPSRTGWEPQHF.